The next 7 T cell receptor beta chains were all read from a single sample in a study of shared clonotypes between healthy human individuals (dated by TCRdb to 2018 to 2020). Library preparation was by the immunoSEQ multiplex PCR assay. TCRdb obtained this table from immuneACCESS and retained in-frame rearrangements with V and J assigned. These tables miss some clones; where compared with another copy, unresolved V genes account for less than half of the shortfall, and the remainder is unexplained. Recorded for this sample are millions of clones; approximately 90% of them occurred a single time. The ten largest account for around 0.14% of the sample. Sequencing was done on a sample of naive CD4+ T cells sorted from blood. The cell subset or site label on this specimen signifies: CD45RA+ positively selected. These receptors originate from a man between 18 and 35 years old in good health.

This clone was observed a handful of times. The CDR3 reads CASKARVATNEKLFF. The CDR3 DNA reads as TGTGCCAGCAAAGCGCGGGTCGCAACTAATGAAAAACTGTTTTTT. V and J are TRBV6-5 and TRBJ1-4; no firm D call. The CDR3 totals 15 residues. V was trimmed by 7 bases and J by 0 bases, leaving 12 bases between them. Germline values: CDR1 MNHEY, CDR2 SVGAGI.

The chain has TRBV7-2 and TRBJ2-7; D is ambiguous. This CDR3 is built from 11 residues. CDR1 and CDR2 (germline): SGHTA, FQGNSA. The ends were cut back, 8 bases at V and 2 bases at J, with 7 bases in the middle. The chain's CDR3 is CASASPYEQYF. The CDR3 DNA reads TGTGCCAGCGCCTCCCCCTACGAGCAGTACTTC.

Worth noting for this clone: This CDR3 is also generated by other DNA sequences in the sample. The chain uses TRBV19 and TRBJ2-3; 10 bases map to TRBD2. Germline V CDR1 and CDR2: LNHDA, SQIVND (reference sequence). Trimming took 5 bases from V and 0 from J; bases not matched to a gene: 2. The CDR3 sequence is 15 residues long. CDR3 amino acids: CASSETSGSTDTQYF. DNA for the CDR3: TGTGCCAGTAGTGAGACTAGCGGGAGCACAGATACGCAGTATTTT.

In regard to this clone: Other DNA variants within this sample encode the same CDR3. The chain is built from TRBV9 and TRBJ2-3; tentative D call: TRBD2 (5 bases). The CDR3 runs to 12 residues. V dropped 0 bases and J dropped 6 bases, with 5 bases sitting between them. Germline V gene lookup returns CDR1 SGDLS and CDR2 YYNGEE. CDR3 DNA: TGTGCCAGCAGCGTAGGAGGGGATACGCAGTATTTT. It encodes CASSVGGDTQYF. Together with reference TRBV9 and TRBJ2-3, the CDR3 gives the full variable domain: DSGVTQTPKHLITATGQRVTLRCSPRSGDLSVYWYQQSLDQGLQFLIQYYNGEERAKGNILERFSAQQFPDLHSELNLSSLELGDSALYFCASSVGGDTQYFGPGTRLTVL.

The chain is built from TRBV2 and TRBJ2-6; 8 nucleotides align to TRBD1. Germline lookup yields CDR1 SNHLY and CDR2 FYNNEI. Losses at the gene ends were 7 bases for V and 2 bases for J; bases not matched to a gene: 10. There are 17 residues in the CDR3. For the CDR3, the DNA is TGTGCCAGCACCGTTCAGCAGGGGGCAGCTGGGGCCAACGTCCTGACTTTC. It yields the protein CASTVQQGAAGANVLTF.

V is TRBV20-1 and J is TRBJ1-2; 7 bases are shared with TRBD1. This CDR3 has 11 residues. With 8 bases clipped from V and 2 bases from J, the junction kept 2 bases outside the gene matches. Germline values: CDR1 DFQATT, CDR2 SNEGSKA (reference sequence). CDR3 DNA: TGCAGTACACAGGGGAACTATGGCTACACCTTC. Translating it yields CSTQGNYGYTF.

The chain has TRBV28 and TRBJ1-4; 9 bases fit TRBD1. This CDR3 region has 17 residues. Germline V gene lookup returns CDR1 MDHEN and CDR2 SYDVKM. V lost 4 bases and J lost 7; bases outside the gene matches: 13. CDR3 loop: CASSSIWDRESGEKLFF. For the CDR3, the DNA is TGTGCCAGCAGTTCCATTTGGGACAGGGAATCGGGTGAAAAACTGTTTTTT. Full variable domain (remainder filled in from reference TRBV28 and TRBJ1-4): DVKVTQSSRYLVKRTGEKVFLECVQDMDHENMFWYRQDPGLGLRLIYFSYDVKMKEKGDIPEGYSVSREKKERFSLILESASTNQTSMYLCASSSIWDRESGEKLFFGSGTQLSVL.